What follows are 6 T cell receptor beta chains derived from one specimen sequenced in a study of PD-1 blockade in classical Hodgkin lymphoma. Method: immunoSEQ multiplex PCR; TCRdb's copy keeps in-frame clones and lacks some. The sample holds about 50,000 clones, around 73% seen once. All the patients suffered relapse after autologous stem cell transplantation, and brentuximab vedotin exposure differed. The material sequenced was peripheral blood mononuclear cells (PBMCs), taken before the second cycle of nivolumab. These receptors all stem from a human donor with classical Hodgkin lymphoma.

The chain is built from TRBV2 and TRBJ2-2; D assignment may be TRBD1 or TRBD2 (5 bases each). This CDR3 region has 13 residues. Looked up from germline, CDR1 is SNHLY and CDR2 is FYNNEI. The V gene lost 7 bases and the J gene lost 14 bases, with 20 bases spanning the gap. Written as DNA, the CDR3 is TGTGCCAGCAACGCCGAGGGGTCCTTGGCACTGTTTTTT. Residues: CASNAEGSLALFF.

The V and J genes are TRBV7-8 and TRBJ2-5; TRBD1 aligns across 12 bases. CDR1 is SGHVS, CDR2 FQNEAQ, per germline. This CDR3 has 17 amino acids. V lost 5 bases and J lost 3; bases outside the gene matches: 10. This chain's CDR3 is CASSPSAGTGGEETQYF. The CDR3 nucleotides are TGTGCCAGCAGCCCCTCGGCCGGGACAGGGGGCGAAGAGACCCAGTACTTC.

The rearrangement links TRBV5-4 to TRBJ1-1, with 7 positions matching TRBD1. The CDR3 has 16 amino acids. V dropped 4 bases and J dropped 0; count of bases not matched to a gene: 9. Germline loops: CDR1 SGHNT, CDR2 YYREEE (reference sequence). The CDR3 region has the DNA TGTGCCAGCAGCCCCAGGACAGGTGTTATGAACACTGAAGCTTTCTTT. Protein product: CASSPRTGVMNTEAFF.

The V and J genes are TRBV14 and TRBJ2-3, with a possible D match to TRBD2 (6 bases). Trimming took off 0 bases at V and 5 bases at J, with 15 bases between the two ends. CDR1 and CDR2 from the germline V gene are SGHDN and FVKESK. CDR3 length equals 16 residues. The CDR3 DNA sequence: TGTGCCAGCAGCCAAGATGGCCCGGGAGTGAGAGATACGCAGTATTTT. This encodes CASSQDGPGVRDTQYF. Full variable domain (missing parts from reference TRBV14 and TRBJ2-3): EAGVTQFPSHSVIEKGQTVTLRCDPISGHDNLYWYRRVMGKEIKFLLHFVKESKQDESGMPNNRFLAERTGGTYSTLKVQPAELEDSGVYFCASSQDGPGVRDTQYFGPGTRLTVL.

By share of the sample, this clone is medium-sized. This chain connects TRBV11-2 to TRBJ1-1; D possibly corresponds to TRBD1 (5 bases). This CDR3 comprises 13 residues. Germline CDR1 reads SGHAT; CDR2 reads FQNNGV. The germline V and J ends were trimmed by 5 bases and 5 bases, with 12 bases remaining between them. The CDR3, as DNA: TGTGCCAGCAGCCTAGCAGGGTTTACTGAAGCTTTCTTT. Encoded protein: CASSLAGFTEAFF.

This clone was detected only a few times. The V call is TRBV28, the J call TRBJ1-5, with D possibly being TRBD1 (5 bases). V lost 5 bases, J lost 1 base, and 15 bases lay in between. CDR3 size: 16 residues. The germline V gene encodes CDR1 MDHEN and CDR2 SYDVKM. The CDR3 region is CASSPGGGWSNQPQHF. The CDR3 DNA is TGTGCCAGCAGTCCGGGGGGAGGATGGAGCAATCAGCCCCAGCATTTT.